This T cell receptor (beta chain) was retrieved from a study of cytomegalovirus exposure and HLA in healthy donors. General study findings and limits: Based on reports, TCR beta sequences accurately predicted HLA-A and HLA-B alleles for most subjects. Segments of the TCR beta V type were, in most cases, productive about 87% or about 30% of the time in an earlier analysis.

The PCR used 60 Vbeta and 13 Jbeta primers. Profiling relied on immunoSEQ multiplex PCR, and the TCRdb table lists in-frame clones only, not all of them. The sample shows 140,000 to 150,000 clones, around three quarters of them seen only once. At the time of sampling, donors were nominally healthy, though unrecorded immune exposures were likely. With regard to this clone: Antigen unknown.

V was clipped by 0 bases and J by 3 bases, with 13 bases between them. Germline CDR1 is SGDLS and CDR2 is YYNGEE. The CDR3 is made up of 15 amino acids. The TCR originated in a man between 40 and 49 years old in good health and CMV-seropositive. The genes are TRBV9 and TRBJ2-7, with D possibly matching TRBD2 (5 bases). Sequences were obtained from PBMCs. The CDR3 spells CASSVEPSLIYEQYF. The CDR3 region has the DNA TGTGCCAGCAGCGTAGAGCCTAGCCTGATCTACGAGCAGTACTTC.